Below, 22 T cell receptor beta chains from the same sample are listed, as sequenced in a study of post-analysis software for immune sequencing data. Study-level findings and limits: TRBV5-6, TRBV5-1 and TRBV20-1 belonged to a set of a handful of TRBV segments that were more frequent in patients than controls.

These receptors are not linked to any known antigen. TCR beta cDNA libraries included unique molecular identifiers. TCRdb recomputed calls from the PCR reads with MiXCR, one row per CDR3 protein. The top ten hold more than 0.55% of the sample, which has hundreds of thousands of distinct CDR3 sequences, around 27% seen once. The sequencing input was blood. The receptors here all came from a girl between 5 and 17 years old with multiple sclerosis.

This clonotype came up a few times. V and J are TRBV7-2 and TRBJ2-5; 7 bases line up with TRBD2. V lost 6 bases and J lost 5; bases outside the gene matches: 9. The CDR3 runs to 14 residues. Germline V CDR1 and CDR2: SGHTA, FQGNSA. CDR3 bases: TGTGCCAGCAGTCCTCGCGGGGGACCCGAGACCCAGTACTTC. This gives the protein CASSPRGGPETQYF.

This clonotype came up once. V and J are TRBV7-2 and TRBJ2-7, with unresolved D. Trimming shortened V by 2 bases and J by 2 bases, and 10 bases separated the two germline ends. Per the germline V gene, CDR1 is SGHTA and CDR2 is FQGNSA. The CDR3 runs 14 residues. This chain's CDR3 is CASSLSVPPYEQYF. The CDR3 DNA reads TGTGCCAGCAGCTTAAGCGTCCCTCCCTACGAGCAGTACTTC.

The V and J genes are TRBV28 and TRBJ2-1; TRBD1 agrees at 7 bases. The V gene end was trimmed by 5 bases and the J gene end by 7 bases; junction bases not matched to a gene: 17. The V gene's germline CDR1 is MDHEN and CDR2 SYDVKM. The CDR3 sequence is 17 residues long. This CDR3 is CASSRRQGRKIKNEQFF. The CDR3 region has the DNA TGTGCCAGCAGTCGCCGACAGGGCAGAAAAATAAAGAATGAGCAGTTCTTC.

The V call is TRBV6-6, the J call TRBJ1-2; 9 bases are shared with TRBD1. Looked up from germline, CDR1 is MNHNY and CDR2 is SVGAGI (reference sequence). With 5 bases clipped from V and 8 bases from J, the junction kept 18 bases outside the gene matches. The CDR3 consists of 17 residues. The CDR3 DNA reads as TGTGCCAGCAGTCTAAAGGGGACAGGGCCTTTTCTTTTGGGCTACACCTTC. Its translation: CASSLKGTGPFLLGYTF.

The chain links TRBV29-1 to TRBJ2-1; no clear D gene. Germline CDR1 is SQVTM and CDR2 is ANQGSEA. This CDR3 is 10 amino acids long. The ends were cut back, 1 base at V and 13 bases at J, with 8 bases in the middle. The CDR3 nucleotides are TGCAGCGTTGAAGGTCGGCCCCAGTTCTTC. It translates to CSVEGRPQFF.

This clonotype was counted a few times. The chain carries TRBV7-2 and TRBJ2-7; 9 bases line up with TRBD1. V dropped 2 bases and J dropped 2; count of bases not matched to a gene: 4. The CDR3 is 15 amino acids. Germline V gene lookup returns CDR1 SGHTA and CDR2 FQGNSA. The CDR3 DNA is TGTGCCAGCAGCTTATCCGGGGACAGGGCCTACGAGCAGTACTTC. Amino acid sequence: CASSLSGDRAYEQYF.

The chain employs TRBV3-1 and TRBJ1-1; maybe TRBD1 (5 bases). CDR3 size: 14 residues. The V gene's germline CDR1 is LGHDT and CDR2 YNNKEL (reference sequence). V was clipped by 1 base and J by 7 bases, with 13 bases between them. The CDR3 protein is CASSQGITGREAFF. DNA for the CDR3: TGTGCCAGCAGCCAAGGTATCACAGGTCGTGAAGCTTTCTTT.

V and J are TRBV5-1 and TRBJ2-1; D gene unclear. The CDR3 extends over 14 amino acids. With 7 bases removed from V and 0 bases from J, the gap between germline ends came to 11 bases. Germline CDR1 reads SGHRS; CDR2 reads YFSETQ. The CDR3 nucleotides are TGCGCCAGCGGTCTTACAAACTCCTACAATGAGCAGTTCTTC. The encoded protein is CASGLTNSYNEQFF.

The CDR3: CAISLGGGGADTQYF. CDR3 coding DNA: TGTGCCATCAGCTTGGGGGGAGGGGGTGCAGATACGCAGTATTTT. The chain is built from TRBV10-3 and TRBJ2-3; tentative D call: TRBD2 (7 bases). The V end was cut by 6 bases, the J end by 4 bases, with 17 bases between. The CDR3 contains 15 residues. Germline V gene lookup returns CDR1 ENHRY and CDR2 SYGVKD.

The chain joins TRBV29-1 to TRBJ2-1; 15 nucleotides match TRBD2. Germline V gene sequence: CDR1 SQVTM, CDR2 ANQGSEA. The CDR3 extends over 13 amino acids. J gave up 10 bases and V 7 bases, and 5 bases lay outside the gene matches. Here the CDR3 reads CSAPGTSGGEQFF. The CDR3 DNA sequence: TGCAGCGCCCCCGGGACTAGCGGGGGGGAGCAGTTCTTC.

The chain couples TRBV12-3 or TRBV12-4 to TRBJ2-7; 11 nucleotides align to TRBD2. Trimming cost V 4 bases and J 3 bases; bases outside gene matches: 17. This CDR3 has 19 residues. The DNA for the CDR3 is TGTGCCAGCAGTTCCGTCCGGGGTAGCGGGAGGGGTGGCGGCTACGAGCAGTACTTC. This sequence encodes CASSSVRGSGRGGGYEQYF.

This clonotype appeared a few times. V is TRBV7-2 and J is TRBJ2-7; 10 bases are shared with TRBD2. With 1 base clipped from V and 2 bases from J, the junction kept 11 bases outside the gene matches. CDR1 and CDR2 (germline): SGHTA, FQGNSA. The CDR3 spans 18 residues. CDR3 amino acids: CASSLGAGLALKTYEQYF. In DNA, the CDR3 is TGTGCCAGCAGCTTAGGGGCGGGACTAGCGCTCAAAACCTACGAGCAGTACTTC. Variable domain in full (rest from reference TRBV7-2 and TRBJ2-7): GAGVSQSPSNKVTEKGKDVELRCDPISGHTALYWYRQSLGQGLEFLIYFQGNSAPDKSGLPSDRFSAERTGGSVSTLTIQRTQQEDSAVYLCASSLGAGLALKTYEQYFGPGTRLTVT.

This chain joins TRBV6-6 and TRBJ2-3; 9 bases agree with TRBD1. Germline loops: CDR1 MNHNY, CDR2 SVGAGI (reference sequence). Germline trimming cut 6 bases from V and 2 bases from J; bases unmatched to any gene: 6. This CDR3 region has 15 residues. The CDR3 reads CASSPGTGNTDTQYF. The CDR3 nucleotides are TGTGCCAGCAGCCCCGGGACAGGGAACACAGATACGCAGTATTTT.

The chain uses TRBV5-5 and TRBJ1-2; possibly TRBD1 for D (5 bases). V shed 5 bases and J shed 5 bases, with 10 bases lying between them. The CDR3 has 12 amino acids. The V gene's germline CDR1 is SGHKS and CDR2 YYEKEE (reference sequence). The CDR3 reads CASSSGAYGYTF. The CDR3 DNA is TGTGCCAGCAGTTCCGGGGCTTATGGCTACACCTTC.

This sequence joins TRBV10-3 and TRBJ2-1; TRBD2 agrees at 8 bases. Looked up from germline, CDR1 is ENHRY and CDR2 is SYGVKD. The trim removed 4 bases at V and 11 bases at J, leaving 13 bases unmatched. This CDR3 has 15 residues. CDR3 DNA sequence: TGTGCCATCAGTGGCCTCGGGACTAGGGGCGATAAGCAGTTCTTC. Translation: CAISGLGTRGDKQFF.

The V gene is TRBV20-1, the J gene TRBJ2-3; 7 bases align to TRBD2. The V segment lost 5 bases and the J segment 1 base; nucleotides outside the gene matches: 6. Germline values: CDR1 DFQATT, CDR2 SNEGSKA (reference sequence). The CDR3 is made up of 14 amino acids. Written as DNA, the CDR3 is TGCAGTGCTCCGGCCAGCGGGGGCACAGATACGCAGTATTTT. As protein: CSAPASGGTDTQYF.

The chain recombines TRBV10-3 with TRBJ2-7; 7 nucleotides agree with TRBD2. After removal of 2 bases from V and 6 bases from J, the junction contained 10 bases not matched to a gene. From germline, CDR1 is ENHRY and CDR2 SYGVKD. The length of the CDR3 is 15 residues. This chain's CDR3 is CAISEGAEPGGEQYF. The DNA for the CDR3 is TGTGCCATCAGTGAGGGAGCCGAACCGGGGGGCGAGCAGTACTTC.

A few counts support this clonotype. The chain couples TRBV6-6 to TRBJ2-1; 7 bases align to TRBD2. The germline V gene has CDR1 MNHNY and CDR2 SVGAGI (reference sequence). V lost 7 bases and J lost 10; bases outside the gene matches: 13. The CDR3 sequence is 14 residues long. The CDR3 nucleotides are TGTGCCAGCATTACGGGCGGGAGAGGTAGCGAGCAGTTCTTC. It specifies CASITGGRGSEQFF.

The rearrangement links TRBV7-2 to TRBJ2-7; 9 bases align to TRBD2. This CDR3 has 15 residues. J gave up 4 bases and V 5 bases, and 9 bases lay outside the gene matches. CDR1 is SGHTA and CDR2 is FQGNSA in the germline V gene. The CDR3 DNA reads TGTGCCAGCAGCCTCACGAGGGCGGGAGGGTACGAGCAGTACTTC. Translating it yields CASSLTRAGGYEQYF.

This clonotype was seen a few times. The rearrangement uses TRBV10-3 and TRBJ2-5; 7 bases fit TRBD1. The germline V gene encodes CDR1 ENHRY and CDR2 SYGVKD. This CDR3 comprises 16 residues. Trimming cost V 4 bases and J 5 bases; bases outside gene matches: 13. The CDR3 DNA follows: TGTGCCATCAGTGCCCGGCCAGGGGGTTTGGGGGAGACCCAGTACTTC. It is translated as CAISARPGGLGETQYF.

This clonotype was counted between two and nine times. This chain uses TRBV20-1 with TRBJ1-1; 7 nucleotides match TRBD1. The V gene end was trimmed by 2 bases and the J gene end by 1 base; junction bases not matched to a gene: 4. The CDR3 has 14 amino acids. CDR1 and CDR2 from the germline V gene are DFQATT and SNEGSKA (reference sequence). The CDR3 DNA reads as TGCAGTGCTAGACACCACAGGGGGAACACTGAAGCTTTCTTT. Encoded protein: CSARHHRGNTEAFF.

The sample holds a few counts of this clonotype. The chain uses TRBV6-1 and TRBJ2-5; D might be TRBD1 (5 bases). The CDR3 length is 15 residues. V lost 8 bases, J lost 0 bases, and 16 bases lay in between. In germline, CDR1 is MNHNS, CDR2 SASEGT. CDR3: CASATLTEYQETQYF. CDR3 nucleotide sequence: TGTGCCAGCGCGACCTTGACAGAGTACCAAGAGACCCAGTACTTC.